The 4 T cell receptor beta chains given below trace back to one sample, sequenced in a study of spatial heterogeneity in lung cancer. Notes on the study in general: Within tumors, counts of expanded alpha and beta TCRs tracked tumor mutation counts.

Time point denoted: sample taken at primary tumor resection. Via MiXCR, TCRdb re-called the 5' RACE reads, giving one row per CDR3 protein. The sample has about 1,400 distinct CDR3 sequences, about 6.2% seen once. Which antigens these TCRs recognize remains unknown. The specimen comprised lung tumor tissue, sampled at surgery. These receptors originate from a female donor with early-stage non-small cell lung cancer.

Within the sample, this clonotype is medium-sized. This chain connects TRBV28 to TRBJ2-7; 7 bases match TRBD1. Germline V gene lookup returns CDR1 MDHEN and CDR2 SYDVKM. The CDR3 consists of 12 residues. V was clipped by 8 bases and J by 4 bases; unmatched bases: 5. CDR3 nucleotides: TGTGCCAGCGGGGGACAGCCGTACGAGCAGTACGTC. It codes for CASGGQPYEQYV.

This clonotype counts as medium-sized. The genes are TRBV2 and TRBJ1-5; D gene unclear. Germline CDR1 is SNHLY and CDR2 is FYNNEI. The length of the CDR3 is 15 residues. V was clipped by 3 bases and J by 0 bases, with 9 bases between them. The CDR3 sequence: CASSDGGYSNQPQHF. The CDR3 coding sequence is TGTGCCAGCAGTGACGGAGGGTATAGCAATCAGCCCCAGCATTTT.

The chain employs TRBV4-3 and TRBJ2-3, with 10 bases identical to TRBD2. Germline CDR1 reads LGHNA; CDR2 reads YSLEER. V shed 4 bases and J 4 bases; nucleotides not matched to a gene: 8. The CDR3 consists of 16 residues. CDR3 in amino acids: CASSRTSGIVADTQYF. Here the CDR3 DNA reads TGCGCCAGCAGCCGAACTAGCGGGATAGTTGCAGATACGCAGTATTTT.

The chain combines TRBV6-1 with TRBJ1-3, with D hard to call. This CDR3 comprises 12 residues. V was pared by 9 bases and J by 4 bases, with 10 bases between. CDR1 and CDR2 from the germline V gene are MNHNS and SASEGT. CDR3 amino acids: CASSGKGNTIYF. Written as DNA, the CDR3 is TGTGCCAGTTCAGGAAAAGGAAACACCATATATTTT.